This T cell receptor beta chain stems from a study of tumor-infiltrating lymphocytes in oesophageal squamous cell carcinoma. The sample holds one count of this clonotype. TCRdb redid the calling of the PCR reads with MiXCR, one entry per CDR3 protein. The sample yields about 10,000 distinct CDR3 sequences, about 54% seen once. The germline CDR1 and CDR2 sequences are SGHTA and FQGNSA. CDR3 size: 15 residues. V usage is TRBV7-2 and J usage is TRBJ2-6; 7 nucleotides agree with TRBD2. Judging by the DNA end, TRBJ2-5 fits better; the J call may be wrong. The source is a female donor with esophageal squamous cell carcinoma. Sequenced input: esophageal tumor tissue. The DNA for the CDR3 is TGTGCCAGCAGCTTGAACGGGGGGATGCGAGAGACCCAGTACTTC. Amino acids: CASSLNGGMRETQYF.